A selection of T cell receptor beta chains follows, all from one sample in a study of T cells after yellow fever vaccination. TCRdb reanalysed the 5' RACE reads using MiXCR and keeps one entry per CDR3 protein. The sample holds approximately 58,000 distinct CDR3 sequences, 5.5% to 6% seen once. Here the sequenced sample was PBMCs, either bulk or a sorted T-cell subset (CD4+, CD8+, memory, or dextramer-sorted; not recorded which), taken on the day of the yellow fever booster vaccination. Receptors were obtained from a man between 18 and 29 years old who received the YFV17D yellow fever vaccine. The conserved cysteine and the conserved F or W are not part of the CDR3 here.

V	J	CDR3
TRBV4-1	TRBJ1-1	ASSTRDRGLNTEAF
TRBV5-5	TRBJ1-5	ASSFSQGRQPQH
TRBV4-3	TRBJ1-4	ASSIGSGLTGEKLF
TRBV25-1	TRBJ1-1	ASSDFSGDLNTEAF
TRBV7-6	TRBJ2-2	ASSSGPTGELF
TRBV6-2/TRBV6-3	TRBJ1-2	ASTTTVANYGYT
TRBV3-1	TRBJ2-3	ASSRYRGGFSTDTQY
TRBV4-1	TRBJ1-6	ASSQDVPGENNSPLH
TRBV5-1	TRBJ2-7	ASSGGATEPSYEQY
TRBV12-2	TRBJ2-7	ASRLEGNEQY
TRBV27	TRBJ1-5	ASSLTGGSNQPQH
TRBV9	TRBJ1-4	ASSEGGEKLF
TRBV12-3/TRBV12-4	TRBJ2-3	ASSLKRGAPDTQY
TRBV12-3/TRBV12-4	TRBJ2-1	ASSFHPGLGDNEQF
TRBV7-9	TRBJ2-2	ASSHKGQPPGELF